The T cell receptor (beta chain) under discussion was sequenced for a study of blood T cells in healthy people across ages (dated by TCRdb to between 2015 and 2017). Notes on the research overall: In model experiments, template switching captured about one uniquely barcoded TCR beta cDNA molecule for every two T cells. Using deep sequencing normalized with unique cDNA molecular identifiers, the study measured how TCR beta repertoire diversity changes with age. Donors were grouped into four age groups: young (average approximately 16 years), middle-aged (roughly 40), aged (around 62) and long-lived (just over 80). For two donors (one aged 18 to 29 and one aged 80 or older), the study analyzed two additional independent replicas of 1 million unique cDNA reads from the same blood draw. To avoid experimental bias, donors of different ages were distributed randomly across sequencing lanes.

The donors were a few dozen Caucasian individuals from Russia, aged roughly 6 to 100 years, who were systemically healthy. Roughly 10 milliliters of peripheral blood were drawn from each donor into EDTA-treated Vacutainer tubes. Ficoll-Paque density-gradient centrifugation was used to isolate PBMCs, with at least 6.5 million per sample. Total RNA, at least 6 micrograms per sample, was extracted from PBMCs with Trizol reagent. For every donor, an aliquot of PBMCs went through flow cytometry to measure the percentages of naive CD45RAhigh/CD27high T cells. Worth noting for this clonotype: Its recognized antigen is unknown. It has no much larger one-base neighbor in the sample; base qualities were not kept.

Results and caveats for the whole study, not just this receptor: The long-lived group showed more naive CD4+ T cells, fewer expanded clones and increased TCR diversity than the aged group, suggesting age selection. Donor CMV infection status was unknown, potentially confounding age-related changes in expanded clonotypes. Estimates of total diversity from one million sequenced T cells were regarded as lower bounds and underestimates. Because profiling used bulk unsorted PBMCs, naive and antigen-experienced compartments could not be compared conclusively. There was a strong correlation between observed TCR beta diversity and the percentage of naive T cells measured by flow cytometry. As age increased, observed TCR beta diversity per million T cells dropped in a roughly linear way, and a significant reduction was already evident by age around 41.

The germline V gene gives CDR1 as SGHTA and CDR2 as FQGNSA. Unmatched junction bases come to 9, with V trimmed by 4 bases and J by 1 base. The CDR3 covers 16 residues, taking in both the cysteine and the phenylalanine. The retained sequence is limited to the CDR3, 48 bases, with the frame set at the first base. The library relied on 5' RACE. The instrument was an Illumina HiSeq 2500. A second about 7 to 11 cycle PCR used a sample-barcoded 5' primer and a J-beta primer mix. Each TCR beta cDNA molecule received a unique molecular identifier from a template-switch 5' adaptor carrying 12 random nucleotides. Each sample yielded at least 3 million CDR3-containing paired-end reads. First-strand cDNA synthesis was performed from all RNA using the Mint cDNA synthesis kit, with priming by a TRBC-specific oligonucleotide. Following uracil-DNA glycosylase treatment, a first 18-cycle PCR with universal primers M1SS and BC2_uni_R was performed on all cDNA. The published analysis was carried out like this. For normalization, 1 million high-quality reads, each with a distinct molecular identifier, were randomly selected from each sample. Instead of being binned into consensus sequences, reads with shared molecular identifiers were discarded. MiTCR, set to a Q25 quality threshold and the strictest error-elimination algorithm, was used for CDR3 identification, clonotype clustering and error correction. A nonparametric unseen species model with Euler transformation was used to estimate a lower bound on total TCR beta diversity. The raw public reads went through TCRdb reprocessing: fastp at Q25, MiXCR clone calling, in-frame beta chains kept. Under each unique CDR3 protein, matching rows form one entry showing the most common genes and DNA. These V and J calls derive from TCRdb rather than the authors' analysis. The sample has roughly 800,000 distinct CDR3 sequences on record, over 45% of them singletons. The ten top clones hold around 22% of the sample.

The receptor was isolated from a young man in good health. Sequencing used blood. Recombination joined TRBV7-2 with TRBJ2-7, with TRBD2 matching 8 junction bases. CDR3 reads: CASSWGLGGGSYEQYF. The DNA sequence reads TGTGCCAGCAGCTGGGGACTAGGGGGTGGGTCCTACGAGCAGTACTTC.